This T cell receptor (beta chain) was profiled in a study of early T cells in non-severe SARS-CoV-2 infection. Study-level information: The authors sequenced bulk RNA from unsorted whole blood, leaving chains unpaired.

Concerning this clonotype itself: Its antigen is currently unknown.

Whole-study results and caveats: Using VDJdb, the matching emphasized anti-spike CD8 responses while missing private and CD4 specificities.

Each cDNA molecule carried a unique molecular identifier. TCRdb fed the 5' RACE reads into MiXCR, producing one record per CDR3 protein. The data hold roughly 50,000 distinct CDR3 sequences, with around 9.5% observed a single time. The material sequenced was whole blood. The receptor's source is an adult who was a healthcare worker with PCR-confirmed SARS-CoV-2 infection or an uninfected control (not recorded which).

In nucleotides, the CDR3 is TGTGCCACCGGGGACGGGTACACAGATACGCAGTATTTT. This encodes CATGDGYTDTQYF. This chain connects TRBV24-1 to TRBJ2-3; possibly TRBD1 or TRBD2 for D (5 bases each). CDR1 KGHDR and CDR2 SFDVKD come from the germline V gene. Trimming removed 9 bases from V and 2 bases from J, with 11 bases in between. The CDR3 loop spans 13 amino acids.